The source of this T cell receptor (beta chain) is a study of T cell repertoires in cytomegalovirus infection. Study-level information: It can be stated that public TCR beta signatures indicated CMV infection as well as a matching HLA type.

This clonotype occurred many times. Its matching antigen is unknown. TCRdb itself ran the reads through MiXCR, one entry per CDR3 protein. The sample has some 300,000 distinct CDR3 sequences, roughly a tenth seen once. Findings of the study overall: There were HLA-C-restricted CMV-specific TCR beta clonotypes dominating the ex vivo response.

V lost 5 bases and J lost 0; bases outside the gene matches: 23. The CDR3 has 22 amino acids. Sequences were obtained from PBMCs. The clonotype originates from a human donor in good health (CMV status not recorded). Some clones in this sample may be carry-over from other donors' samples. V is TRBV6-7 and J is TRBJ2-1, with 9 bases fitting TRBD2. TRBV6-7 is placed among ORFs of uncertain function. The CDR3 reads CASSPARVWRTSVKSSYNEQFF. In DNA form, the CDR3 reads TGTGCCAGCAGTCCCGCGCGGGTTTGGAGGACTAGCGTAAAGAGCTCCTACAATGAGCAGTTCTTC.